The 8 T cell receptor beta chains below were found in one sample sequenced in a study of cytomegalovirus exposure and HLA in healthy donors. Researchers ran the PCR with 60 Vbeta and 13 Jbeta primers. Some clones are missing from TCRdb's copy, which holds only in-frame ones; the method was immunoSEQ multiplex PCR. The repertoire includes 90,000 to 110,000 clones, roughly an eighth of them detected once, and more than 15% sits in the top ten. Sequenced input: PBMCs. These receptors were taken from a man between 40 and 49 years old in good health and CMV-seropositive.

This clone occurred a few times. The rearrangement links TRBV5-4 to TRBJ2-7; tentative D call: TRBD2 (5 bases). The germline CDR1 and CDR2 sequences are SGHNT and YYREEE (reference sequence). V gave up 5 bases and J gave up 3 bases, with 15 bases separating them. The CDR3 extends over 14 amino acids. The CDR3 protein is CASSLNTGYYEQYF. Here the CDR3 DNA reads TGTGCCAGCAGTTTAAACACGGGGTACTACGAGCAGTACTTC.

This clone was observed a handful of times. This chain's CDR3 is CASSLVTGRNYEQYF. The CDR3 nucleotides read TGTGCCAGCAGCTTAGTTACAGGGCGCAATTACGAGCAGTACTTC. The chain recombines TRBV11-2 with TRBJ2-7, with a possible D match to TRBD1 (6 bases). The germline gives CDR1 SGHAT, CDR2 FQNNGV. The CDR3 sequence is 15 residues long. The V end lost 1 base, the J end lost 4 bases, and 14 bases lay between the germline ends.

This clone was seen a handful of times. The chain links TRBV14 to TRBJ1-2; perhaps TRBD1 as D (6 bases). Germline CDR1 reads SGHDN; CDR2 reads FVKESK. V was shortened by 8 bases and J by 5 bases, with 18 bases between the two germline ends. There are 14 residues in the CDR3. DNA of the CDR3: TGTGCCAGCTCACAGGGCTGGGGACTATATGGCTACACCTTC. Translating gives CASSQGWGLYGYTF. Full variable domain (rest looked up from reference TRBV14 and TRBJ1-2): EAGVTQFPSHSVIEKGQTVTLRCDPISGHDNLYWYRRVMGKEIKFLLHFVKESKQDESGMPNNRFLAERTGGTYSTLKVQPAELEDSGVYFCASSQGWGLYGYTFGSGTRLTVV.

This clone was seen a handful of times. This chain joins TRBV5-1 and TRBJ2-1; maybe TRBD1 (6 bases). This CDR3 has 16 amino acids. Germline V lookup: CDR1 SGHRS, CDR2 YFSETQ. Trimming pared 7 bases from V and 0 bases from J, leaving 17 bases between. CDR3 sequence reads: CASGILQGSSYNEQFF. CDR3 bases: TGCGCCAGCGGCATCCTACAGGGTTCCTCCTACAATGAGCAGTTCTTC.

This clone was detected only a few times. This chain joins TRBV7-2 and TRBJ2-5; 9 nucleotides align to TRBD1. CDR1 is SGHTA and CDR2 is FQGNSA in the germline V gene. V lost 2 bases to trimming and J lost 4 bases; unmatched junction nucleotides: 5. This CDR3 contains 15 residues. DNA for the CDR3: TGTGCCAGCAGCTTAAACAGGGGGCCCTCAGAGACCCAGTACTTC. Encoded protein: CASSLNRGPSETQYF.

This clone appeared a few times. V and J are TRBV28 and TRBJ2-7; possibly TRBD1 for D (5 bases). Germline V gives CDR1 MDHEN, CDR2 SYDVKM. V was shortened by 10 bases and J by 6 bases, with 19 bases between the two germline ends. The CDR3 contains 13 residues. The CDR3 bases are TGTGCCACCCTCATGAGCAGGGAACGCGAGCAGTACTTC. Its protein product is CATLMSREREQYF.

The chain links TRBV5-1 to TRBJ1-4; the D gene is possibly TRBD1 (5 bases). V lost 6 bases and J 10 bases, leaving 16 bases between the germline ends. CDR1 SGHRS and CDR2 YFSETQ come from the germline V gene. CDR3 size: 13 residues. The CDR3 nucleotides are TGCGCCAGCACCCCGGCGGGGGGACCAAAACTGTTTTTT. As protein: CASTPAGGPKLFF.

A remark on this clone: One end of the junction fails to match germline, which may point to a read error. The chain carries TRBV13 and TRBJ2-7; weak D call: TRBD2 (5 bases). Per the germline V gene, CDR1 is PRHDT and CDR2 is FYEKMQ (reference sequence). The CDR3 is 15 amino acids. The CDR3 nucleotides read TGTACCAGCAGCGCGACGGGGAGTTATTCCTACGAGCAGTACTTC. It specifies CTSSATGSYSYEQYF.